The following is a TCR beta chain sequence with its context. Its antigen remains unidentified. This record comes from a study of vaccination and CD4 T cells after COVID-19. Oncomine TCR Beta short-read sequencing was applied to DNA from cultured CD4+ T cells. From cultured CD4+ T cells, genomic DNA was extracted. Using its own MiXCR run on the PCR reads, TCRdb lists one record per CDR3 protein. The table has about 18,000 distinct CDR3 sequences, approximately 46% seen once. This CDR3 has 15 residues. CDR1 LNHDA and CDR2 SQIVND come from the germline V gene (reference sequence). Trimming took 6 bases from V and 3 from J, leaving 18 bases between them. Treatment specified: 10-day PBMC culture with coronavirus spike peptide pools or control peptides (ViraFEST assay). Following expansion of antigen-specific T cells with peptide pools, ViraFEST then sequenced TCRs. By negative selection, CD4+ T cells were isolated once culture had run for about 10 days.

The sequences come from CD4+ T cells from blood, cultured in vitro, collected before SARS-CoV-2 vaccination. This receptor was obtained from a human donor who had recovered from COVID-19. V usage is TRBV19 and J usage is TRBJ2-7; perhaps D is TRBD1 or TRBD2 (7 bases each). The CDR3 region has the DNA TGTGCCAGTAGGCTTCAGGGGGAGGGCCTCTACGAGCAGTACTTC. Its translation: CASRLQGEGLYEQYF.